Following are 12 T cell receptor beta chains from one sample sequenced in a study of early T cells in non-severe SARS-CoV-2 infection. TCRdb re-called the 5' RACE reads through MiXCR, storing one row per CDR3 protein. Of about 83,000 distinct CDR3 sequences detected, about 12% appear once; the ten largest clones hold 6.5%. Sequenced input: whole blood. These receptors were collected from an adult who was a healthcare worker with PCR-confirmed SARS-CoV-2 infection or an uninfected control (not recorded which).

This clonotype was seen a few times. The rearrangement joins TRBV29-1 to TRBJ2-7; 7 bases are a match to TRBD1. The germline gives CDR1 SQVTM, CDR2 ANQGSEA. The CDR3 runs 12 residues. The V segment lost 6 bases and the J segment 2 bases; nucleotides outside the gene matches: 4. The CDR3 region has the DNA TGCAGCGTAGTGGGACAGACCTACGAGCAGTACTTC. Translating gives CSVVGQTYEQYF.

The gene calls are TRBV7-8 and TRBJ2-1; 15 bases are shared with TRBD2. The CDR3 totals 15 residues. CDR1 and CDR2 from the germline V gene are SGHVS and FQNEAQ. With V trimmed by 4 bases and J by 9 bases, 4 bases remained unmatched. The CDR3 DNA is TGTGCCAGCAGCTGGACTAGCGGGAGGGCCACTGAGCAGTTCTTC. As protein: CASSWTSGRATEQFF.

The chain's CDR3 is CATGTTSGFYNEQFF. CDR3 bases: TGTGCCACCGGGACGACTAGCGGTTTTTACAATGAGCAGTTCTTC. This chain connects TRBV24-1 to TRBJ2-1; 9 bases map to TRBD2. CDR1 and CDR2 from the germline V gene are KGHDR and SFDVKD. The CDR3 consists of 15 residues. V shed 9 bases and J 4 bases; nucleotides not matched to a gene: 9.

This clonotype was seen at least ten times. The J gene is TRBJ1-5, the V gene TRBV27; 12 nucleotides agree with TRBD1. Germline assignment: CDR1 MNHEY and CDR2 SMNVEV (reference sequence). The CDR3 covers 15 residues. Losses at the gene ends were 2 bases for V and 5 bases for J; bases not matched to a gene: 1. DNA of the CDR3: TGTGCCAGCAGTTTAGGGACAGGGGGCTATCAGCCCCAGCATTTT. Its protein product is CASSLGTGGYQPQHF.

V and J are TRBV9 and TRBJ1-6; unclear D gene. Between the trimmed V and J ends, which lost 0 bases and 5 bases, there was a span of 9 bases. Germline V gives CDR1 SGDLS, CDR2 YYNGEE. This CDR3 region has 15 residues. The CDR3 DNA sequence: TGTGCCAGCAGCGTAGCTGCACTGGATAATTCACCCCTCCACTTT. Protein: CASSVAALDNSPLHF.

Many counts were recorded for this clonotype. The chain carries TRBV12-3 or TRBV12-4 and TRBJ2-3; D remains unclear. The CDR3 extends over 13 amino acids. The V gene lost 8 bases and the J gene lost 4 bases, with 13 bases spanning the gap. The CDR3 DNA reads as TGTGCCAGCCACGGACCCTGGGCAGATACGCAGTATTTT. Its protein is CASHGPWADTQYF.

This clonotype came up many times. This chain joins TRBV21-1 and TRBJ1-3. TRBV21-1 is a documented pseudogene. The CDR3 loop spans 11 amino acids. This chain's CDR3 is CASSKGGTIYF. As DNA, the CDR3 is TGTGCCAGCAGCAAAGGAGGCACCATATATTTT.

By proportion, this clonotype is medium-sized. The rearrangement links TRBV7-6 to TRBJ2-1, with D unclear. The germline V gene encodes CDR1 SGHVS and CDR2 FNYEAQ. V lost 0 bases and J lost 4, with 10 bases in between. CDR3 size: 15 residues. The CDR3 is CASSLAQNSYNEQFF. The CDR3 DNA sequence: TGTGCCAGCAGCTTAGCGCAGAACTCGTACAATGAGCAGTTCTTC.

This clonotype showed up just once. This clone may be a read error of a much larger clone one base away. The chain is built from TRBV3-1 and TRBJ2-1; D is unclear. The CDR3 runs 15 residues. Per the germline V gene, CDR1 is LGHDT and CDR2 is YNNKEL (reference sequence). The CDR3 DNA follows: TGTGCCAGCAGCCAAGAGCGGAGCTCCTGCAATGAGCAGTTCTTC. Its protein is CASSQERSSCNEQFF.

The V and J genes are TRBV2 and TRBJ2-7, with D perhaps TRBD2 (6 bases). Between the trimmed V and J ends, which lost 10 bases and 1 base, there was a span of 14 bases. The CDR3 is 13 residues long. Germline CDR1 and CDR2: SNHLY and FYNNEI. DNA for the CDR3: TGTGCCAACTCCGCTGGGACTTCCTACGAGCAGTACTTC. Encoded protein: CANSAGTSYEQYF.

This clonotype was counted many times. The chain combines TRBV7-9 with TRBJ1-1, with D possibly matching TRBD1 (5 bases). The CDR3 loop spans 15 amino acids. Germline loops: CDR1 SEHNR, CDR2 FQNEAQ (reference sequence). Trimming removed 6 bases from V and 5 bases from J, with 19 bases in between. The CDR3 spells CASSRTGHSSTEAFF. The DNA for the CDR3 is TGTGCCAGCAGTAGGACCGGACACTCGAGTACTGAAGCTTTCTTT.

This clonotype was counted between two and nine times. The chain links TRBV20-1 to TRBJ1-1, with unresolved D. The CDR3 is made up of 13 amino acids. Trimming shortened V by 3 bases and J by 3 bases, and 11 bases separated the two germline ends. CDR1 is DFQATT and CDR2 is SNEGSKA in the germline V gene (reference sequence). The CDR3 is CSARPDRYTEAFF. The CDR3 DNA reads TGCAGTGCTAGGCCTGACCGGTACACTGAAGCTTTCTTT.